Only a few counts were recorded for the clone carrying this TCR beta chain. Its specificity is unknown. Treatment denoted: approximately nine-day PBMC culture with coronavirus spike peptide pools or control peptides (ViraFEST assay). CD4+ T cells that came from the unexposed donor were collected before the COVID-19 pandemic (2011-2018). After expanding antigen-specific T cells with peptide pools, ViraFEST sequenced their TCRs. Cell supply allowing, SARS-CoV-2 S/N and four cold-coronavirus spikes probed unexposed-donor CD4+ T cells. This sample was taken from a study of vaccination and CD4 T cells after COVID-19. Overall study: The convalescents, six males and four females, included two who were Hispanic. A CEFX pool, an HIV-1 Nef pool, or no peptide went to control cultures.

With the Oncomine TCR Beta short-read assay, DNA from cultured CD4+ T cells was sequenced. MiXCR was run by TCRdb on the PCR reads, yielding one entry per CDR3 protein. The data contain some 7,300 distinct CDR3 sequences, around 40% of them singletons. Germline V gene sequence: CDR1 DFQATT, CDR2 SNEGSKA (reference sequence). The CDR3 extends over 15 amino acids. The V gene lost 3 bases and the J gene lost 0 bases, with 12 bases spanning the gap. The source of this sequence is a human donor in good health. The rearrangement links TRBV20-1 to TRBJ1-3; D is perhaps TRBD1 (5 bases). The material sequenced was CD4+ T cells from blood, cultured in vitro. The CDR3 spells CSASETANSGNTIYF. In DNA form, the CDR3 reads TGCAGTGCTAGTGAGACAGCTAACTCTGGAAACACCATATATTTT.